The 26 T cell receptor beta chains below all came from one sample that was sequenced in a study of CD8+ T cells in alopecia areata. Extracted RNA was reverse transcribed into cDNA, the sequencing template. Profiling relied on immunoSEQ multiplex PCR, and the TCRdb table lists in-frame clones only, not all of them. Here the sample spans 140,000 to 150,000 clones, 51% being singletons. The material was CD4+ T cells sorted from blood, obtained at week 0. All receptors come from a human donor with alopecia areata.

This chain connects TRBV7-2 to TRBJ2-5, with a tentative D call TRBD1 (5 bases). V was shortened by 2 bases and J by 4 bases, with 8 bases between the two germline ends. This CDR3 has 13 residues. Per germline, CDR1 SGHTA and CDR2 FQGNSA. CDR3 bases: TGTGCCAGCAGCTTAAGGGGTCCAGAGACCCAGTACTTC. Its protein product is CASSLRGPETQYF.

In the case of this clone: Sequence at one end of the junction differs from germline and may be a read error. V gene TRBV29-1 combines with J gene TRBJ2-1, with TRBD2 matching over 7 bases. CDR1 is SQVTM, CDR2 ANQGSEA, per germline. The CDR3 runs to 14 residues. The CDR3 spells CSVELGLRQNGQFF. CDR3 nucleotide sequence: TGCAGCGTTGAGTTGGGACTACGCCAAAATGGGCAGTTCTTC.

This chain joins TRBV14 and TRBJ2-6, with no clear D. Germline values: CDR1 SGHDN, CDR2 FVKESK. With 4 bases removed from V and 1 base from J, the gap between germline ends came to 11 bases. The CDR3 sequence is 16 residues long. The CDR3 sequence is CASSPPAVSGANVLTF. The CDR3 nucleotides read TGTGCCAGCAGCCCTCCGGCGGTATCTGGGGCCAACGTCCTGACTTTC.

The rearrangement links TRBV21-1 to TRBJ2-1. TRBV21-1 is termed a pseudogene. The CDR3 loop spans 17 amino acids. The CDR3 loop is CASYEARGETGYNEQFF. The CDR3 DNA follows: TGTGCCAGCTACGAGGCTAGGGGAGAAACGGGTTACAATGAGCAGTTCTTC.

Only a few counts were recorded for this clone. CDR3: CASSLRASGSTQYF. Written as DNA, the CDR3 is TGTGCCAGCAGCTTAAGGGCTAGCGGGAGCACGCAGTATTTT. The J gene is TRBJ2-3, the V gene TRBV7-3, with 10 bases identical to TRBD2. After removal of 1 base from V and 9 bases from J, the junction contained 4 bases not matched to a gene. Per germline, CDR1 SGHTA and CDR2 FQGTGA. The CDR3 extends over 14 amino acids.

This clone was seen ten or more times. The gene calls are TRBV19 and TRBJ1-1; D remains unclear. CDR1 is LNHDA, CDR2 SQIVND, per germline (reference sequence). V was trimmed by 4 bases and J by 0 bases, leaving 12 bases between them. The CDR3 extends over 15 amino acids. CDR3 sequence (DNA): TGTGCCAGTAGTAGAACAAGTTCCATGAACACTGAAGCTTTCTTT. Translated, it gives CASSRTSSMNTEAFF. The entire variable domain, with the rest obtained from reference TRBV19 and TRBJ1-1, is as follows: DGGITQSPKYLFRKEGQNVTLSCEQNLNHDAMYWYRQDPGQGLRLIYYSQIVNDFQKGDIAEGYSVSREKKESFPLTVTSAQKNPTAFYLCASSRTSSMNTEAFFGQGTRLTVV.

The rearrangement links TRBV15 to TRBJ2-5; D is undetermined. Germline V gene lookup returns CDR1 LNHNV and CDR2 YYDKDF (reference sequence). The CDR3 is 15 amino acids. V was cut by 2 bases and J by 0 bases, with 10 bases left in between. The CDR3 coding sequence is TGTGCCACCAGCAGATCACCACGATACCAAGAGACCCAGTACTTC. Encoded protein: CATSRSPRYQETQYF.

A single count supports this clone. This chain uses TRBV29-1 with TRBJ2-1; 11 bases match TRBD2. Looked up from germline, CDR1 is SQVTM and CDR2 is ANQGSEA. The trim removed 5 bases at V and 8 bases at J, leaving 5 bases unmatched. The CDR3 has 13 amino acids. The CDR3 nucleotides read TGCAGCGTTTTATCTAGCGGGAGGCATGAGCAGTTCTTC. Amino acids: CSVLSSGRHEQFF.

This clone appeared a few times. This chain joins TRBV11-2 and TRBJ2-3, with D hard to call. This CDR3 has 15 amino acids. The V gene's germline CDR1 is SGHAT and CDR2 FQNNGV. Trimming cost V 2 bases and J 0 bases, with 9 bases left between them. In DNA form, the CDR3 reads TGTGCCAGCAGCTTAAATCCTGGAAGCACAGATACGCAGTATTTT. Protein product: CASSLNPGSTDTQYF.

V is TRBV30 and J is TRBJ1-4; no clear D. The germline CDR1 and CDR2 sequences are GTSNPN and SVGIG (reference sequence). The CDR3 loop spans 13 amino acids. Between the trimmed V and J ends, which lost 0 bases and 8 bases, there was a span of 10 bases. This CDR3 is CAWSVSRTEKLFF. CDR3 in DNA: TGTGCCTGGAGTGTTTCCCGCACGGAAAAACTGTTTTTT. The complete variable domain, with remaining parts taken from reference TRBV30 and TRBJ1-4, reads SQTIHQWPATLVQPVGSPLSLECTVEGTSNPNLYWYRQAAGRGLQLLFYSVGIGQISSEVPQNLSASRPQDRQFILSSKKLLLSDSGFYLCAWSVSRTEKLFFGSGTQLSVL.

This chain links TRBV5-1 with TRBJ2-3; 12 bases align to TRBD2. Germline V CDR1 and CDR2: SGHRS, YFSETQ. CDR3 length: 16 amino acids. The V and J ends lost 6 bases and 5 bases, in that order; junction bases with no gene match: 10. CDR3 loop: CASNPTSGRGGDTQYF. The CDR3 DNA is TGCGCCAGCAACCCGACTAGCGGGAGAGGAGGAGATACGCAGTATTTT.

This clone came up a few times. CDR3 sequence: CASSLMGLAGTDTQYF. For the CDR3, the DNA is TGTGCCAGCAGCTTAATGGGACTAGCGGGCACAGATACGCAGTATTTT. The chain couples TRBV7-3 to TRBJ2-3; 11 bases align to TRBD2. The J segment lost 1 base and the V segment lost 1 base, leaving 1 base of the junction unmatched. The CDR3 loop spans 16 amino acids. Germline V gene sequence: CDR1 SGHTA, CDR2 FQGTGA. The whole variable domain, remainder taken from reference TRBV7-3 and TRBJ2-3, is GAGVSQTPSNKVTEKGKYVELRCDPISGHTALYWYRQSLGQGPEFLIYFQGTGAADDSGLPNDRFFAVRPEGSVSTLKIQRTERGDSAVYLCASSLMGLAGTDTQYFGPGTRLTVL.

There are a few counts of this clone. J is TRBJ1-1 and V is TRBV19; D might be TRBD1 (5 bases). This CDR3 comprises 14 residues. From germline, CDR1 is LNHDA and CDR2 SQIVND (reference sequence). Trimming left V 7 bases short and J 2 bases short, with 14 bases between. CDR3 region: CASIRAGGNTEAFF. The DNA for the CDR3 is TGTGCCAGTATCCGCGCCGGGGGTAACACTGAAGCTTTCTTT.

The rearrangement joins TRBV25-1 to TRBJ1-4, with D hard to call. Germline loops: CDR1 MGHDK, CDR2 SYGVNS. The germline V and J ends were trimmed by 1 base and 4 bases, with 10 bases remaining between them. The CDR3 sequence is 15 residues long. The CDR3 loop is CASSESSQINEKLFF. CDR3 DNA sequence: TGTGCCAGCAGTGAATCGTCTCAGATTAATGAAAAACTGTTTTTT.

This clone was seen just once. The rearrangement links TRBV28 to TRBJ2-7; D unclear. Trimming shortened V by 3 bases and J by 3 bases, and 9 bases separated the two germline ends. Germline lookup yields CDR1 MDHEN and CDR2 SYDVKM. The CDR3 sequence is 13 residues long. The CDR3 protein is CASSLGQFYEQYF. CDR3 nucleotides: TGTGCCAGCAGTTTGGGCCAGTTCTACGAGCAGTACTTC.

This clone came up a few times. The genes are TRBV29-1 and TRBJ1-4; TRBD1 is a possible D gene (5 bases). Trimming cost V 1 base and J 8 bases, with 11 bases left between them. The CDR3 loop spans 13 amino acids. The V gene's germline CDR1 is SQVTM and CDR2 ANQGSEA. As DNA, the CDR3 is TGCAGCGTTGAAGGTCAGGGTGGGGAAAAACTGTTTTTT. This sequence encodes CSVEGQGGEKLFF. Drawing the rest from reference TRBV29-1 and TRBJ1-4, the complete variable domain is SAVISQKPSRDICQRGTSLTIQCQVDSQVTMMFWYRQQPGQSLTLIATANQGSEATYESGFVIDKFPISRPNLTFSTLTVSNMSPEDSSIYLCSVEGQGGEKLFFGSGTQLSVL.

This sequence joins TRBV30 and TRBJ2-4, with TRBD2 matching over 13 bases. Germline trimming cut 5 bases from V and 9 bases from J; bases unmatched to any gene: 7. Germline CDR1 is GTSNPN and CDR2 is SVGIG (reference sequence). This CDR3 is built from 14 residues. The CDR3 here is CAWSGLAGAGIQYF. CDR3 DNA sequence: TGTGCCTGGTCAGGACTAGCGGGAGCGGGCATTCAGTACTTC.

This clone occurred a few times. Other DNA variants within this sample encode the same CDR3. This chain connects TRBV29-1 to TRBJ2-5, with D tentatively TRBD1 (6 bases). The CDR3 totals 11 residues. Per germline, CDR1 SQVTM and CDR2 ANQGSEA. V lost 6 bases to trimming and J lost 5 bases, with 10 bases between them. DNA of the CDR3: TGCAGCGTCTCCAGGGGTGAGACCCAGTACTTC. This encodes CSVSRGETQYF. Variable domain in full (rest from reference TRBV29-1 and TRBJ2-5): SAVISQKPSRDICQRGTSLTIQCQVDSQVTMMFWYRQQPGQSLTLIATANQGSEATYESGFVIDKFPISRPNLTFSTLTVSNMSPEDSSIYLCSVSRGETQYFGPGTRLLVL.

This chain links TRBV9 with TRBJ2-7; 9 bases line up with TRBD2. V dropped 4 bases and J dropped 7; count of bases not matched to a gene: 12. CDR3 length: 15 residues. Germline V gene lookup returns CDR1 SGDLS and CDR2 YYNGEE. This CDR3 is CASSPGAGGPQEQYF. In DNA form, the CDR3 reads TGTGCCAGCAGCCCGGGGGCGGGAGGGCCTCAAGAGCAGTACTTC. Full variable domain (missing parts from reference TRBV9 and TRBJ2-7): DSGVTQTPKHLITATGQRVTLRCSPRSGDLSVYWYQQSLDQGLQFLIQYYNGEERAKGNILERFSAQQFPDLHSELNLSSLELGDSALYFCASSPGAGGPQEQYFGPGTRLTVT.

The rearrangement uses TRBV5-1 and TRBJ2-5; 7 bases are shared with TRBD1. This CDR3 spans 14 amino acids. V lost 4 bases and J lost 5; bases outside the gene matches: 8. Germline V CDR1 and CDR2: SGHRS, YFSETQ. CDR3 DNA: TGCGCCAGCAGCAGGCAGACAGGGCTGGAGACCCAGTACTTC. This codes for CASSRQTGLETQYF.

This CDR3 reads CASSPILGELFF. CDR3 sequence (DNA): TGTGCCAGCAGTCCCATTCTTGGGGAGCTGTTTTTT. The chain carries TRBV6-6 and TRBJ2-2; D gene unclear. V was trimmed by 5 bases and J by 8 bases, leaving 9 bases between them. Germline V lookup: CDR1 MNHNY, CDR2 SVGAGI (reference sequence). This CDR3 is built from 12 residues.

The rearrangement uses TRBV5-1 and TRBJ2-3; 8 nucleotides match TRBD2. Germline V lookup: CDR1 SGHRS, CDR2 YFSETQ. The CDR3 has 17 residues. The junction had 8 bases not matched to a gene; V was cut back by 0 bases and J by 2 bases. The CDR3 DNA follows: TGCGCCAGCAGCTTGGAAGTAGCGGGATGGGTCACAGATACGCAGTATTTT. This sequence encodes CASSLEVAGWVTDTQYF. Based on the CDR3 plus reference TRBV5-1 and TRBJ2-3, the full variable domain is KAGVTQTPRYLIKTRGQQVTLSCSPISGHRSVSWYQQTPGQGLQFLFEYFSETQRNKGNFPGRFSGRQFSNSRSEMNVSTLELGDSALYLCASSLEVAGWVTDTQYFGPGTRLTVL.

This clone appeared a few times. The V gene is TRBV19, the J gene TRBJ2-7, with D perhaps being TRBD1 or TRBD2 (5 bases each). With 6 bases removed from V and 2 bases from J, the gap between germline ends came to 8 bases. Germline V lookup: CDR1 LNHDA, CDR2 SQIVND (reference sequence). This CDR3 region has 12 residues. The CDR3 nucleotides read TGTGCCAGTAGGGGGGACGCCTACGAGCAGTACTTC. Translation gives CASRGDAYEQYF.

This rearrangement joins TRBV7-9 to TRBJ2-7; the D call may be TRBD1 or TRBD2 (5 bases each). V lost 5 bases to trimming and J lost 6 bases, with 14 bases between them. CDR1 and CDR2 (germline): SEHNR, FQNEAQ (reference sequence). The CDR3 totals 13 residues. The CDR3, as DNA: TGTGCCAGCAGCACATCGACGGGGACCGAGCAGTACTTC. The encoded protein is CASSTSTGTEQYF. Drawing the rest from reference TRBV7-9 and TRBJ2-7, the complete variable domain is DTGVSQNPRHKITKRGQNVTFRCDPISEHNRLYWYRQTLGQGPEFLTYFQNEAQLEKSRLLSDRFSAERPKGSFSTLEIQRTEQGDSAMYLCASSTSTGTEQYFGPGTRLTVT.

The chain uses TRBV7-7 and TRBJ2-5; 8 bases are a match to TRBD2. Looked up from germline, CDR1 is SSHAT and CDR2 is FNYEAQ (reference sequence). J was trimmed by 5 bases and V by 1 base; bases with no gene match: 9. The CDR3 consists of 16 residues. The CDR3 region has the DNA TGTGCCAGCAGCTTAGTCGCTAGCGGGTCCGGGGAGACCCAGTACTTC. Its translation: CASSLVASGSGETQYF. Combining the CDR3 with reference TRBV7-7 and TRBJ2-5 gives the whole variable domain GAGVSQSPRYKVTKRGQDVTLRCDPISSHATLYWYQQALGQGPEFLTYFNYEAQPDKSGLPSDRFSAERPEGSISTLTIQRTEQRDSAMYRCASSLVASGSGETQYFGPGTRLLVL.

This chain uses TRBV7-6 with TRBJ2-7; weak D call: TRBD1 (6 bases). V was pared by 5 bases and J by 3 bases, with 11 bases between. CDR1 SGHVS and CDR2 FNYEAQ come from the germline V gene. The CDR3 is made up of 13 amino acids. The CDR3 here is CASSPKDSYEQYF. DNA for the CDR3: TGTGCCAGCAGCCCAAAGGACAGCTACGAGCAGTACTTC.